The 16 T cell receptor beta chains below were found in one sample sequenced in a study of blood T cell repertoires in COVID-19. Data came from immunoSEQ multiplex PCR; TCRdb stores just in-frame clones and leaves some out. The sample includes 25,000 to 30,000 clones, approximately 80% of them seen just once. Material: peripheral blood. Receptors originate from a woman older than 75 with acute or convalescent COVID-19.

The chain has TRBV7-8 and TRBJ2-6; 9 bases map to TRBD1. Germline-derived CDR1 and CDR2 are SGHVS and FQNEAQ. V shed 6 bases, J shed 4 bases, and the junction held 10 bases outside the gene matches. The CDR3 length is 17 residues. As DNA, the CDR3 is TGTGCCAGCAGGGTGACAGGGGGGGTTGGAGGGGCCAACGTCCTGACTTTC. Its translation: CASRVTGGVGGANVLTF. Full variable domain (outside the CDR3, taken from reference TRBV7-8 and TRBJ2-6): GAGVSQSPRYKVAKRGQDVALRCDPISGHVSLFWYQQALGQGPEFLTYFQNEAQLDKSGLPSDRFFAERPEGSVSTLKIQRTQQEDSAVYLCASRVTGGVGGANVLTFGAGSRLTVL.

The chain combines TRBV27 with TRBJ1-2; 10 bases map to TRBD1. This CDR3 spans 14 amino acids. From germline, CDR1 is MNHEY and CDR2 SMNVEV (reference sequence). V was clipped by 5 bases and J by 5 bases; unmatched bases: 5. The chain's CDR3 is CASSIGTGVYGYTF. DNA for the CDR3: TGTGCCAGCAGTATCGGGACAGGGGTATATGGCTACACCTTC.

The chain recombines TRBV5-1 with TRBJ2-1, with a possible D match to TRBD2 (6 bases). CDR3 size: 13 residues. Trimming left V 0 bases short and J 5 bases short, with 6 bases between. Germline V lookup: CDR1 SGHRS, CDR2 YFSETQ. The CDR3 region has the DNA TGCGCCAGCAGCTTGGAGCGGGACAATGAGCAGTTCTTC. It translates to CASSLERDNEQFF.

In DNA form, the CDR3 reads TGCAGCATGGGGACAGGGGACAATCAGCCCCAGCATTTT. Protein sequence: CSMGTGDNQPQHF. The chain has TRBV5-1 and TRBJ1-5, with 10 bases matching TRBD1. The CDR3 spans 13 residues. Germline V gene sequence: CDR1 SGHRS, CDR2 YFSETQ.

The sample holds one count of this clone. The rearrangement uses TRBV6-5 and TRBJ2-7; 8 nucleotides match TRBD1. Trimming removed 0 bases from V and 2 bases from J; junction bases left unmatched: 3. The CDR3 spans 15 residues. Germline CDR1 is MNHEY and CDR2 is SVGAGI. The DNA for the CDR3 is TGTGCCAGCAGTTACTCGGGACAGGTTACCTACGAGCAGTACTTC. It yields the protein CASSYSGQVTYEQYF.

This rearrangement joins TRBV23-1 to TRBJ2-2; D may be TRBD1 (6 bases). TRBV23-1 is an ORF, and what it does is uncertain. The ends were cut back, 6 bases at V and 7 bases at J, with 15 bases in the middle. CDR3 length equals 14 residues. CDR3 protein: CASRLRGWIGELFF. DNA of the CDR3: TGCGCCAGCAGGCTCAGGGGTTGGATCGGGGAGCTGTTTTTT.

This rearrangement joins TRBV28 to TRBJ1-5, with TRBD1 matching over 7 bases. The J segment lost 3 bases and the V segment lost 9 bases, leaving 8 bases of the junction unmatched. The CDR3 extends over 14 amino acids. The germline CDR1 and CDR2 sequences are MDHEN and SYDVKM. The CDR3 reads CASFGQDLNQPQHF. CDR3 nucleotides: TGTGCCAGTTTCGGACAGGACCTCAATCAGCCCCAGCATTTT.

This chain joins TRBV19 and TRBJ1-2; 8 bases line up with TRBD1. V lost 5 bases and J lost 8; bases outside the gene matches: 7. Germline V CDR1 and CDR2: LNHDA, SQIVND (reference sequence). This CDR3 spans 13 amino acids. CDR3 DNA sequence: TGTGCCAGTAGTTCCCGGGACAGGTGGGGCTACACCTTC. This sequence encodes CASSSRDRWGYTF.

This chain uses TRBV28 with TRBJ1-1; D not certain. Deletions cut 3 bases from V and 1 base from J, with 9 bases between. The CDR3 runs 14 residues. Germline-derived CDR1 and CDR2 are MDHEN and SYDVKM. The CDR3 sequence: CASSLVTPNTEAFF. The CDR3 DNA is TGTGCCAGCAGTTTGGTGACACCGAACACTGAAGCTTTCTTT. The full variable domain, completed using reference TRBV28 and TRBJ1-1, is DVKVTQSSRYLVKRTGEKVFLECVQDMDHENMFWYRQDPGLGLRLIYFSYDVKMKEKGDIPEGYSVSREKKERFSLILESASTNQTSMYLCASSLVTPNTEAFFGQGTRLTVV.

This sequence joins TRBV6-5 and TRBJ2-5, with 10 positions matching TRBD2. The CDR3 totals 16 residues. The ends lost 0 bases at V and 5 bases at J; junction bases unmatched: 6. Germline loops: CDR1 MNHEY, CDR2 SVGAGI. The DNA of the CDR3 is TGTGCCAGCAGTTACTCCCAGCGGGGGGGCGGGGAGACCCAGTACTTC. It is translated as CASSYSQRGGGETQYF.

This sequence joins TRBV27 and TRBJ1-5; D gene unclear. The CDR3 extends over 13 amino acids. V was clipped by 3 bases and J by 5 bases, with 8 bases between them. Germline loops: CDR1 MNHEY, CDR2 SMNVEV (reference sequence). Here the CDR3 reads CASSFADYQPQHF. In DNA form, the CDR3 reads TGTGCCAGCAGTTTCGCAGATTATCAGCCCCAGCATTTT.

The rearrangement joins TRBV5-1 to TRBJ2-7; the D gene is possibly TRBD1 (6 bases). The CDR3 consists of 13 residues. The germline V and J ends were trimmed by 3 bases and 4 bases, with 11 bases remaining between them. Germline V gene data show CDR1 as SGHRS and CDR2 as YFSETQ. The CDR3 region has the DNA TGCGCCAGCAGCTATACAGGGCGATACGAGCAGTACTTC. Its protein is CASSYTGRYEQYF.

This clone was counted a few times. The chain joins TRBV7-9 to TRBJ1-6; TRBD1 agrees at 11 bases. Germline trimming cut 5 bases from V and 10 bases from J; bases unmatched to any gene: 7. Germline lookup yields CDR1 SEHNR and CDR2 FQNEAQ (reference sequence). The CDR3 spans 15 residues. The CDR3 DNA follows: TGTGCCAGCAGCAACGGACAGGGGGCTAACTCACCCCTCCACTTT. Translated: CASSNGQGANSPLHF.

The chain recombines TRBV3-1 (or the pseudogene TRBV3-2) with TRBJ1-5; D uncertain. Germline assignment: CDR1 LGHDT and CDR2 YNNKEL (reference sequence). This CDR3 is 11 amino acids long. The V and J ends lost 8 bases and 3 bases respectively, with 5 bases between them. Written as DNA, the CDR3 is TGTGCCAGCGGAGTCAATCAGCCCCAGCATTTT. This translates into CASGVNQPQHF.

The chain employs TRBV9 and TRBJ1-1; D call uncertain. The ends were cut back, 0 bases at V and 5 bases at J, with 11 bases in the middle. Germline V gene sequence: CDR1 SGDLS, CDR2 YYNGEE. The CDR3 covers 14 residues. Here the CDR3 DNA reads TGTGCCAGCAGCGTAGGACCAGGAAGGACTGAAGCTTTCTTT. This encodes CASSVGPGRTEAFF.

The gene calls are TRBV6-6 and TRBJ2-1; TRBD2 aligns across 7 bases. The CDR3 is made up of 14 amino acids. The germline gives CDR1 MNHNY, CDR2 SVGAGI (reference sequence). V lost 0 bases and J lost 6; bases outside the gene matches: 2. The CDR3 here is CASSYSTSTNEQFF. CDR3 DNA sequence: TGTGCCAGCAGTTACTCGACTAGCACCAATGAGCAGTTCTTC.